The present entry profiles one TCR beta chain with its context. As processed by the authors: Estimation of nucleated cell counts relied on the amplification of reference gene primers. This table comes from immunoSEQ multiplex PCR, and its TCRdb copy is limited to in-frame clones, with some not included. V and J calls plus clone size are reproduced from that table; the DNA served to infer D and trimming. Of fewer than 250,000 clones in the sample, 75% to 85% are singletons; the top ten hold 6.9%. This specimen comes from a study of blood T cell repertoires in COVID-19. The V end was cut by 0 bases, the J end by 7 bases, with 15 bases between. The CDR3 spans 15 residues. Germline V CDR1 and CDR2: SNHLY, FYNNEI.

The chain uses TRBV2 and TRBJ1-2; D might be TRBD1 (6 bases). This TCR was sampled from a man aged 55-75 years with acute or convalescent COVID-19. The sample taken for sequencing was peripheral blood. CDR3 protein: CASSEARSGGSGYTF. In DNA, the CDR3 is TGTGCCAGCAGTGAAGCGCGGTCGGGGGGCAGTGGCTACACCTTC.